These 22 T cell receptor beta chains came from one sample sequenced in a study of blood T cell repertoires in COVID-19 (dated by TCRdb to 2020 to 2022). Library construction relied on the immunoSEQ multiplex PCR assay. Here the immuneACCESS table is served through TCRdb, limited to in-frame sequences with V and J called. Missing clones are a known gap in these copies; in checked studies unresolved V genes cover under half, and the rest lacks a known reason. The sample contains over 250,000 clones, about 81% of them found a single time. The ten biggest clones cover around 4.1% of the sample. Sequenced material: PBMCs or T cells enriched from blood (not recorded which). All receptors come from a man aged 30 to 45 with acute COVID-19.

This clone was seen only a few times. This chain joins TRBV11-3 and TRBJ1-1; maybe TRBD1 (5 bases). The V and J ends lost 1 base and 8 bases respectively, with 11 bases between them. CDR3 size: 13 residues. The germline V gene encodes CDR1 SGHNT and CDR2 YENEEA. The CDR3 sequence is CASSLVWGEEAFF. The CDR3 DNA reads as TGTGCCAGCAGCTTAGTTTGGGGCGAGGAAGCTTTCTTT.

The chain couples TRBV7-3 to TRBJ2-2; TRBD2 matches 11 bases. The CDR3 spans 15 residues. The V gene end was trimmed by 5 bases and the J gene end by 5 bases; junction bases not matched to a gene: 4. The germline CDR1 and CDR2 sequences are SGHTA and FQGTGA. The CDR3 protein is CASSPRTSGTGELFF. CDR3 DNA sequence: TGTGCCAGCAGCCCACGGACTAGCGGGACCGGGGAGCTGTTTTTT.

This clone was counted a few times. V usage is TRBV27 and J usage is TRBJ1-1; 8 bases map to TRBD1. Per germline, CDR1 MNHEY and CDR2 SMNVEV (reference sequence). V was clipped by 6 bases and J by 4 bases; unmatched bases: 1. The CDR3 is 12 residues long. The DNA of the CDR3 is TGTGCCAGCAGGACAGGGGCCACTGAAGCTTTCTTT. Translated, it gives CASRTGATEAFF.

This clone was counted once. CDR3 protein: CASSLDREQFF. In DNA form, the CDR3 reads TGTGCCAGCAGTCTGGACAGGGAGCAGTTCTTC. The rearrangement joins TRBV28 to TRBJ2-1; 7 bases agree with TRBD1. J lost 10 bases, V lost 5 bases, and 2 bases had no gene match. Germline CDR1 and CDR2: MDHEN and SYDVKM. This CDR3 comprises 11 residues.

J is TRBJ2-1 and V is TRBV7-3, with 12 positions matching TRBD2. This CDR3 comprises 13 residues. The V gene's germline CDR1 is SGHTA and CDR2 FQGTGA. Trimming removed 4 bases from V and 9 bases from J; junction bases left unmatched: 1. CDR3 DNA sequence: TGTGCCAGCAGCTCGGGACTAGCGGGTGAGCAGTTCTTC. It encodes CASSSGLAGEQFF.

The V and J genes are TRBV5-8 and TRBJ1-5, with D unclear. The CDR3 is 14 amino acids. V was cut by 0 bases and J by 4 bases, with 8 bases left in between. CDR1 and CDR2 from the germline V gene are SGHTS and YDEGEE. The CDR3 coding sequence is TGTGCCAGCAGCTTGGTGGCAGCGAATCAGCCCCAGCATTTT. Its translation is CASSLVAANQPQHF.

The V and J genes are TRBV19 and TRBJ1-5, with D unresolved. Germline V gene data show CDR1 as LNHDA and CDR2 as SQIVND (reference sequence). Deletions cut 1 base from V and 4 bases from J, with 11 bases between. CDR3 length equals 15 residues. The CDR3 spells CASSIVGTANQPQHF. CDR3 DNA: TGTGCCAGTAGTATAGTGGGCACCGCAAATCAGCCCCAGCATTTT.

Written as DNA, the CDR3 is TGTGCCAGCAGCTTAGTTGGGACTAGCGGGAGGAATGAGCAGTTCTTC. As protein: CASSLVGTSGRNEQFF. V gene TRBV11-3 combines with J gene TRBJ2-1, with 15 bases that match TRBD2. V was pared by 1 base and J by 7 bases, with 2 bases of the junction left unmatched. Germline V gives CDR1 SGHNT, CDR2 YENEEA. The CDR3 runs to 16 residues.

Concerning this clone: An end of the junction differs from the germline gene, which may be a read error. The rearrangement joins TRBV5-1 to TRBJ2-1; 13 nucleotides align to TRBD2. CDR1 and CDR2 from the germline V gene are SGHRS and YFSETQ. The CDR3 totals 18 residues. Here the CDR3 reads CASSLGTSGKVYYNEQFF. The CDR3 DNA sequence: TGTGCCAGCAGCTTGGGGACTAGCGGGAAGGTGTATTACAATGAGCAGTTCTTC.

The chain recombines TRBV24-1 with TRBJ1-1, with D unclear. V gave up 2 bases and J gave up 4 bases, with 7 bases separating them. The CDR3 runs to 13 residues. Germline assignment: CDR1 KGHDR and CDR2 SFDVKD. The CDR3 DNA reads TGTGCCACCAGTGATTGGTCAGGCACTGAAGCTTTCTTT. Translation: CATSDWSGTEAFF.

As regards this clone: The junction and the germline gene differ at one end; a read error may be behind it. The V and J genes are TRBV5-1 and TRBJ2-1, with 7 bases matching TRBD1. CDR1 and CDR2 (germline): SGHRS, YFSETQ. The CDR3 sequence is 13 residues long. The chain's CDR3 is CASSLDRNNEQFF. DNA of the CDR3: TGTGCCAGCAGCTTGGACAGGAACAATGAGCAGTTCTTC.

Only a few counts were recorded for this clone. This chain links TRBV15 with TRBJ1-2; D ambiguous. In germline, CDR1 is LNHNV, CDR2 YYDKDF (reference sequence). The CDR3 covers 13 residues. Trimming cost V 1 base and J 4 bases, with 7 bases left between them. CDR3 DNA: TGTGCCACCAGCAGAGTCAACGGCTATGGCTACACCTTC. Protein product: CATSRVNGYGYTF.

This chain joins TRBV3-1 (or the pseudogene TRBV3-2) and TRBJ2-5, with TRBD1 matching 8 bases. The CDR3 contains 16 residues. The trim removed 3 bases at V and 10 bases at J, leaving 16 bases unmatched. Germline-derived CDR1 and CDR2 are LGHDT and YNNKEL (reference sequence). The CDR3 DNA is TGTGCCAGCAGCCATGGAACCGGGACAGGTGCGGGTGACCAGTACTTC. Translated: CASSHGTGTGAGDQYF.

The chain couples TRBV7-2 to TRBJ2-5, with TRBD2 identical over 10 bases. Germline V lookup: CDR1 SGHTA, CDR2 FQGNSA. This CDR3 is 15 amino acids long. The J segment lost 5 bases and the V segment lost 6 bases, leaving 9 bases of the junction unmatched. The CDR3 loop reads CASSVSGRVRETQYF. CDR3 DNA: TGTGCCAGCAGTGTGAGCGGGAGGGTTCGTGAGACCCAGTACTTC. Using reference TRBV7-2 and TRBJ2-5 for the parts outside the CDR3, the full variable domain is GAGVSQSPSNKVTEKGKDVELRCDPISGHTALYWYRQSLGQGLEFLIYFQGNSAPDKSGLPSDRFSAERTGGSVSTLTIQRTQQEDSAVYLCASSVSGRVRETQYFGPGTRLLVL.

To note about this clone: Compared with germline, one end of the junction differs, possibly owing to a read error. The V gene is TRBV5-1, the J gene TRBJ2-6; tentative D call: TRBD2 (6 bases). CDR3 size: 17 residues. Germline CDR1 is SGHRS and CDR2 is YFSETQ. This CDR3 is CASSLGGQGRGANVLTF. CDR3 nucleotides: TGTGCCAGCAGCTTGGGAGGTCAGGGCCGGGGGGCCAACGTCCTGACTTTC.

Details on this clone: At one of its ends the junction is not consistent with the germline gene, which may arise from a read error. The chain combines TRBV5-1 with TRBJ2-2, with a possible D match to TRBD1 (5 bases). The CDR3 sequence is 14 residues long. The germline V gene has CDR1 SGHRS and CDR2 YFSETQ. The CDR3 reads CASSLSRGTGELFF. The CDR3 DNA reads as TGTGCCAGCAGCTTGAGTAGGGGTACCGGGGAGCTGTTTTTT.

A few counts support this clone. The rearrangement uses TRBV29-1 and TRBJ2-3; D possibly corresponds to TRBD1 (7 bases). The CDR3 has 15 residues. V dropped 3 bases and J dropped 2 bases, with 15 bases sitting between them. Germline V gene lookup returns CDR1 SQVTM and CDR2 ANQGSEA. The CDR3 loop is CSVDSGDSPTDTQYF. The CDR3 DNA sequence: TGCAGCGTTGATTCGGGGGACAGCCCCACAGATACGCAGTATTTT.

This clone was counted only a few times. The chain combines TRBV14 with TRBJ2-1; D not certain. The CDR3 runs to 16 residues. Germline V gives CDR1 SGHDN, CDR2 FVKESK. Trimming stripped 3 bases from V and 0 bases from J, with 12 bases between. The CDR3 nucleotides read TGTGCCAGCAGCCACGCAGACTTGAGCTCCTACAATGAGCAGTTCTTC. Residues: CASSHADLSSYNEQFF.

As for this clone: At one of its ends the junction is not consistent with the germline gene, which may arise from a read error. The chain has TRBV7-7 and TRBJ2-5, with D possibly TRBD1 on 6 matching bases. The CDR3 loop spans 17 amino acids. Per the germline V gene, CDR1 is SSHAT and CDR2 is FNYEAQ (reference sequence). CDR3 in DNA: TGTGCTAGCAGCTGGGTTCAAGGCAGGGGAATCCCAGAGACCCAGTACTTC. Translated, it gives CASSWVQGRGIPETQYF.

Of note for this clone: At the DNA level, this CDR3 is encoded by other sequences in the same sample as well. This chain links TRBV6-6 with TRBJ2-2; weak D call: TRBD1 (5 bases). The CDR3 runs 13 residues. Germline V lookup: CDR1 MNHNY, CDR2 SVGAGI (reference sequence). The V gene lost 2 bases and the J gene lost 8 bases, with 9 bases spanning the gap. The CDR3 DNA is TGTGCCAGCAGTTACACAGGAACAGGGGAGCTGTTTTTT. Translation: CASSYTGTGELFF.

J is TRBJ1-4 and V is TRBV5-8; D is possibly TRBD1 (6 bases). Trimming stripped 4 bases from V and 2 bases from J, with 9 bases between. The CDR3 consists of 14 residues. CDR1 and CDR2 from the germline V gene are SGHTS and YDEGEE. DNA for the CDR3: TGTGCCAGCAGCAGGGGGGGCACTAATGAAAAACTGTTTTTT. As protein: CASSRGGTNEKLFF.

The chain uses TRBV29-1 and TRBJ2-3; TRBD2 agrees at 9 bases. CDR1 is SQVTM and CDR2 is ANQGSEA in the germline V gene. The CDR3 contains 14 residues. V gave up 7 bases and J gave up 4 bases; unmatched junction bases: 9. CDR3 sequence (DNA): TGCAGCGCCCCACCGAGCGGGGGGCCAGATACGCAGTATTTT. Protein product: CSAPPSGGPDTQYF.